A few counts support the clone carrying this T cell receptor (beta chain). Antigen: not known. These data originate in a study of post-analysis software for immune sequencing data. Overall study context: There were relapsing-remitting, secondary progressive and progressive-relapsing multiple sclerosis among the disease courses included. Regarding the study as a whole: Samples from one preparation batch, clustered by F measure, grouped strongly together. Five TRBV segments, including TRBV5-6, TRBV5-1 and TRBV20-1, were more frequent in patients than controls.

The CDR3 length is 16 residues. Unmatched junction bases numbered 12, after V lost 1 base and J lost 7 bases. Germline V gene sequence: CDR1 SEHNR, CDR2 FQNEAQ (reference sequence). Prepared libraries of TCR beta cDNA carried unique molecular identifiers. Input amounts of 1 to 10 million T cells were used. These gave about 500,000 cDNA molecules, so each molecule approximated one T cell. MiXCR, applied by TCRdb to the PCR reads, yields one record per CDR3 protein. The repertoire holds 750,000 to 900,000 distinct CDR3 sequences, approximately 44% seen once, with 4.9% in the top ten. This receptor was taken from a girl aged 5-17 years with multiple sclerosis. Sequencing used blood. The chain is built from TRBV7-9 and TRBJ1-2, with 7 bases aligning to TRBD1. CDR3 DNA sequence: TGTGCCAGCAGCTTAGGAGCCCTACAGGGGAAGTCTGGCTACACCTTC. It specifies CASSLGALQGKSGYTF.